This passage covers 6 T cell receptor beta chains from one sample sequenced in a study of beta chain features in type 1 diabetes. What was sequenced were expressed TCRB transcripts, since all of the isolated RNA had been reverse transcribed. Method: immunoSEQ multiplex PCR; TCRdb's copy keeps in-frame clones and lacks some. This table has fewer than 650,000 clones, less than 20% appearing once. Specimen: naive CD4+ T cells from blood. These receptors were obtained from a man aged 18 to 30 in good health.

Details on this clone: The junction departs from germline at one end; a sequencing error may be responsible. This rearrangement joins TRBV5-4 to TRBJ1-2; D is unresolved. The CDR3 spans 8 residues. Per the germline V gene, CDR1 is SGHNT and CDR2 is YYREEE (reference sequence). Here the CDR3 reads CATLPGIF. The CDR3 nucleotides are TGTGCCACCTTGCCCGGGATCTTC.

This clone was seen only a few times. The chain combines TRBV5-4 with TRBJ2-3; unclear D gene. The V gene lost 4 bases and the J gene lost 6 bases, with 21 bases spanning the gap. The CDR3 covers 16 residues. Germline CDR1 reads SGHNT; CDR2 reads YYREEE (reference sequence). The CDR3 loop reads CASSVGSPTHVDTQYF. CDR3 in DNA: TGTGCCAGCAGCGTAGGATCCCCCACGCATGTTGATACGCAGTATTTT. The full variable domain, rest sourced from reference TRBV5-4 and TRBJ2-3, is ETGVTQSPTHLIKTRGQQVTLRCSSQSGHNTVSWYQQALGQGPQFIFQYYREEENGRGNFPPRFSGLQFPNYSSELNVNALELDDSALYLCASSVGSPTHVDTQYFGPGTRLTVL.

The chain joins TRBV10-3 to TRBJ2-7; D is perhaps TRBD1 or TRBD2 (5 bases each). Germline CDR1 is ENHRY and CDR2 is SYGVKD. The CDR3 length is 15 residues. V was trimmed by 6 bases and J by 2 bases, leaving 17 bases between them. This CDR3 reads CAISARGVQTYEQYF. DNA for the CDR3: TGTGCCATCAGCGCACGGGGCGTCCAAACCTACGAGCAGTACTTC.

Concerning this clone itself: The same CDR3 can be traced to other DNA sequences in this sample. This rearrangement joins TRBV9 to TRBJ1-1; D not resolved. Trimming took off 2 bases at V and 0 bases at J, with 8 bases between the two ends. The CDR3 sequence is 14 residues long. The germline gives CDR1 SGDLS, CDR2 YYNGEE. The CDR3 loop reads CASSVGSLNTEAFF. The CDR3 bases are TGTGCCAGCAGCGTGGGGAGCTTGAACACTGAAGCTTTCTTT.

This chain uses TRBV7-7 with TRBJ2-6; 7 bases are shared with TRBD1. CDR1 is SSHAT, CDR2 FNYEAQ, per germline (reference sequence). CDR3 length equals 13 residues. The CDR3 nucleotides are TGTGCTACCCAGGGGGCTGGGGCCAACGTCCTGACTTTC. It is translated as CATQGAGANVLTF.

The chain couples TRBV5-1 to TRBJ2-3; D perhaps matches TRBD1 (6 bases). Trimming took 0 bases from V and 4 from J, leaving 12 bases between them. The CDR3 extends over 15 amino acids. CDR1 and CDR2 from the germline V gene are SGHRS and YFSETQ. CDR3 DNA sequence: TGCGCCAGCAGCTTGGAAGGGGGAAGGGCAGATACGCAGTATTTT. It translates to CASSLEGGRADTQYF.